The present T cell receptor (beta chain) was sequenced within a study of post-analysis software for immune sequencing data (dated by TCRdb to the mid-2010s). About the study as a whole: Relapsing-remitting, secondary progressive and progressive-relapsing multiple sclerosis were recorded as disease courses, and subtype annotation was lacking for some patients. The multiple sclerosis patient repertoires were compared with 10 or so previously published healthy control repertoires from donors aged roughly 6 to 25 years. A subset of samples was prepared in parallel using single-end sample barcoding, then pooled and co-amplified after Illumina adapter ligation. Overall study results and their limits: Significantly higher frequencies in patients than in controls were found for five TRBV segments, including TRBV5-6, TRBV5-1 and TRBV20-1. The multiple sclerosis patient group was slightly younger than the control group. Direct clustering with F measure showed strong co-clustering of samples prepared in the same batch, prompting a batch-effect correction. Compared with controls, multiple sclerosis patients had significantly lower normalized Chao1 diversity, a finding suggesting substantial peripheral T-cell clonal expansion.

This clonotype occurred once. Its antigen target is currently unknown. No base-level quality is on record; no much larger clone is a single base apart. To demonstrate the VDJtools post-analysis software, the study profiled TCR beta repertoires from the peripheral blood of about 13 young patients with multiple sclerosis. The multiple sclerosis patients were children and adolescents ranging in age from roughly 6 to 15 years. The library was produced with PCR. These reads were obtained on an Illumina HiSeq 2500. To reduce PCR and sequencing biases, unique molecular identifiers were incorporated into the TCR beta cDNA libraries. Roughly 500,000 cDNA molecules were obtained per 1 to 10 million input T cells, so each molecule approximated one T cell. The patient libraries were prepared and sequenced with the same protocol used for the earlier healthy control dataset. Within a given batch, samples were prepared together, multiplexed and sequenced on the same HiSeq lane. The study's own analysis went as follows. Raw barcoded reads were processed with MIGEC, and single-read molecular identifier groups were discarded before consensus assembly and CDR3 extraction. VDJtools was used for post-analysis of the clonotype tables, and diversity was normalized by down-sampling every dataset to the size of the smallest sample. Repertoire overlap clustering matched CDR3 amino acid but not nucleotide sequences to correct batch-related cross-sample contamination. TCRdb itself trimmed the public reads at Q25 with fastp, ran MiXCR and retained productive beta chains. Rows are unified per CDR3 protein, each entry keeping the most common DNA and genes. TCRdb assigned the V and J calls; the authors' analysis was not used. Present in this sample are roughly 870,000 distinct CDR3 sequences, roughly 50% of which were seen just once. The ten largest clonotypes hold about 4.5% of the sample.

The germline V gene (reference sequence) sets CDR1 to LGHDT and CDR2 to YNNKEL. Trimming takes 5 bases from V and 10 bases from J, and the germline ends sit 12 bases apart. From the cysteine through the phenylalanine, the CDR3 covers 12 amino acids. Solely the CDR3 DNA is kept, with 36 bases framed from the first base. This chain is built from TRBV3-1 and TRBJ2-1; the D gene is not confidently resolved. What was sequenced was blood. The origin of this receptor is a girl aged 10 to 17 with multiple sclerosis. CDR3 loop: CASSLHGGEQFF. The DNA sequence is TGTGCCAGCAGCTTACACGGTGGGGAGCAGTTCTTC.